These T cell receptor beta chains were read from a single sample in a study of blood T cell repertoires in COVID-19. Clones were read by immunoSEQ multiplex PCR, and TCRdb kept only the in-frame ones, dropping some. The sample has around 50,000 clones, about nine tenths seen once. Sequencing was carried out using peripheral blood. The source of these receptors is a man aged 50 or older with active COVID-19. The CDR3 runs from the conserved cysteine through the conserved F or W. The order of the fields is clone size, J gene, D gene, V gene, CDR3 protein, CDR3 DNA. The D gene is left open where the match is weak. Only some rows state a clone size, as once, few, many or a class for expanded clones.

NA	TRBJ2-5	TRBD2	TRBV7-2	CASSFNGGAGETQYF	TGTGCCAGCAGCTTTAACGGGGGGGCCGGAGAGACCCAGTACTTC
once	TRBJ2-1	NA	TRBV9	CASSVTRSEQFF	TGTGCCAGCAGCGTTACTAGGTCTGAGCAGTTCTTC
NA	TRBJ2-1	TRBD2	TRBV5-6	CASSPGLGTYNEQFF	TGTGCCAGCAGCCCAGGACTAGGGACCTACAATGAGCAGTTCTTC
NA	TRBJ2-7	NA	TRBV19	CASRRREGSEQYF	TGTGCCAGTAGGAGGCGGGAAGGTTCCGAGCAGTACTTC
NA	TRBJ2-6	NA	TRBV19	CASSKGLTDSGANVLTF	TGTGCCAGTAGCAAAGGACTTACCGACTCTGGGGCCAACGTCCTGACTTTC
NA	TRBJ1-4	NA	TRBV5-1	CASSLGGNNEKLFF	TGCGCCAGCAGCCTTGGCGGGAATAATGAAAAACTGTTTTTT
NA	TRBJ2-5	TRBD1	TRBV9	CASSVAGTGVWETQYF	TGTGCCAGCAGCGTAGCTGGGACAGGGGTTTGGGAGACCCAGTACTTC
NA	TRBJ1-2	NA	TRBV15	CATSRDIAEEDGYTF	TGTGCCACCAGCAGAGATATAGCGGAGGAAGATGGCTACACCTTC
NA	TRBJ2-1	NA	TRBV5-1	CASDRGARGGGSYNEQFF	TGCGCCAGCGACCGGGGAGCGCGCGGAGGAGGCTCCTACAATGAGCAGTTCTTC
NA	TRBJ1-4	NA	TRBV4-3	CASSQDGGGGRANEKLFF	TGCGCCAGCAGCCAAGATGGAGGGGGGGGCCGGGCTAATGAAAAACTGTTTTTT
NA	TRBJ1-2	NA	TRBV5-1	CASSLDAGYEGGYTF	TGCGCCAGCAGCTTGGATGCCGGATACGAGGGTGGCTACACCTTC
NA	TRBJ2-1	NA	TRBV6-2/TRBV6-3	CASSTTVGEQFF	TGTGCCAGCAGTACGACAGTCGGCGAGCAGTTCTTC
NA	TRBJ1-2	TRBD1	TRBV6-6	CASRRGRGYTF	TGTGCCAGCAGAAGGGGGCGCGGCTACACCTTC
NA	TRBJ2-1	TRBD2	TRBV7-9	CASSLGGSGAITMSEQFF	TGTGCCAGCAGCTTAGGGGGTAGCGGGGCTATTACAATGAGCGAGCAGTTCTTC
NA	TRBJ2-1	TRBD1	TRBV6-5	CASDRGLAYNEQFF	TGTGCCAGCGACAGGGGACTCGCCTACAATGAGCAGTTCTTC
NA	TRBJ2-1	TRBD1	TRBV5-1	CASTSGTGGNEQFF	TGCGCCAGCACCAGCGGGACAGGGGGTAATGAGCAGTTCTTC
NA	TRBJ1-2	NA	TRBV7-3	CASSLNREQGYTF	TGTGCCAGCAGCTTAAACAGGGAGCAAGGCTACACCTTC
NA	TRBJ1-2	NA	TRBV5-1	CASSSPEATNYGYTF	TGCGCCAGCAGCTCTCCCGAGGCAACTAACTATGGCTACACCTTC
NA	TRBJ2-1	TRBD1	TRBV5-6	CASSAGQGPYNEQFF	TGTGCCAGCAGCGCCGGACAGGGCCCCTACAATGAGCAGTTCTTC
NA	TRBJ2-3	TRBD2	TRBV5-1	CASSWTLAGGSTDTQYF	TGCGCCAGCAGCTGGACCCTAGCGGGGGGAAGCACAGATACGCAGTATTTT
NA	TRBJ2-7	TRBD2	TRBV5-4	CASSLVREGGRYEQYF	TGTGCCAGCAGCTTGGTGAGAGAGGGAGGGCGCTACGAGCAGTACTTC
NA	TRBJ2-1	NA	TRBV5-6	CASSQPGPYNEQFF	TGTGCCAGCAGCCAGCCTGGGCCCTACAATGAGCAGTTCTTC
NA	TRBJ2-1	TRBD2	TRBV2	CASIPLAGGSGDNEQFF	TGTGCCAGCATCCCGCTAGCGGGGGGTTCGGGGGACAATGAGCAGTTCTTC
NA	TRBJ2-5	NA	TRBV9	CASSLQGGETQYF	TGTGCCAGCAGCCTTCAGGGTGGGGAGACCCAGTACTTC
NA	TRBJ1-2	TRBD1	TRBV3-1/TRBV3-2	CASSQLTGAFGYTF	TGTGCCAGCAGCCAGCTGACAGGGGCTTTTGGCTACACCTTC
NA	TRBJ2-1	TRBD2	TRBV19	CASKVASGAYNEQFF	TGTGCCAGTAAGGTTGCTAGCGGGGCATACAATGAGCAGTTCTTC
NA	TRBJ1-3	TRBD1	TRBV9	CASSAAGQGFQDTIYF	TGTGCCAGCAGCGCAGCAGGACAGGGGTTCCAGGACACCATATATTTT
NA	TRBJ1-2	TRBD1	TRBV7-2	CASSVTPGQGYGYTF	TGTGCCAGCAGCGTAACCCCGGGACAGGGATATGGCTACACCTTC
NA	TRBJ2-1	NA	TRBV21-1	CASSKGIREPPYNEQFF	TGTGCCAGCAGCAAGGGGATCCGGGAGCCGCCCTACAATGAGCAGTTCTTC
NA	TRBJ2-5	TRBD1	TRBV6-5	CASTPGGLKTQYF	TGTGCCAGCACCCCAGGGGGTCTAAAGACCCAGTACTTC
NA	TRBJ2-1	TRBD2	TRBV3-1/TRBV3-2	CASSQVIWTSGDNEQFF	TGTGCCAGCAGCCAAGTTATCTGGACTAGCGGGGACAATGAGCAGTTCTTC
NA	TRBJ2-7	NA	TRBV3-1/TRBV3-2	CASSLRASGPYEQYF	TGTGCCAGCAGCCTGCGGGCATCCGGGCCCTACGAGCAGTACTTC
NA	TRBJ1-5	TRBD1	TRBV7-2	CASSLFVRDRGNQPQHF	TGTGCCAGCAGCTTATTCGTCCGCGACAGGGGCAATCAGCCCCAGCATTTT
few	TRBJ1-2	TRBD1	TRBV12-3/TRBV12-4	CASTFGQGKGYTF	TGTGCCAGCACTTTCGGACAGGGTAAAGGCTACACCTTC
NA	TRBJ1-1	NA	TRBV5-6	CASSLGVGGTEAFF	TGTGCCAGCAGCTTGGGGGTCGGCGGGACTGAAGCTTTCTTT
NA	TRBJ1-2	TRBD1	TRBV27	CASSSSGTAYGYTF	TGTGCCAGCAGTTCCTCCGGGACAGCCTATGGCTACACCTTC
NA	TRBJ1-1	NA	TRBV4-3	CASSQGLRENTEAFF	TGCGCCAGCAGCCAGGGTCTGAGGGAGAACACTGAAGCTTTCTTT
once	TRBJ2-1	TRBD2	TRBV9	CASSDRLAGGFGEQFF	TGTGCCAGCAGCGACCGACTAGCGGGAGGATTCGGTGAGCAGTTCTTC
NA	TRBJ2-7	NA	TRBV7-2	CASSRQTSSYEQYF	TGTGCCAGCAGTCGACAGACCAGCTCCTACGAGCAGTACTTC
few	TRBJ2-3	NA	TRBV9	CASSVSTPGISSTDTQYF	TGTGCCAGCAGCGTATCAACCCCAGGGATTTCTAGCACAGATACGCAGTATTTT
NA	TRBJ2-2	NA	TRBV18	CASSPFGENTGELFF	TGTGCCAGCTCACCATTCGGGGAGAACACCGGGGAGCTGTTTTTT
NA	TRBJ2-1	TRBD2	TRBV5-4	CASSTGTSGGGHEQFF	TGTGCCAGCAGCACCGGGACTAGCGGGGGGGGGCATGAGCAGTTCTTC
NA	TRBJ2-1	NA	TRBV29-1	CSVALPRSYNEQFF	TGCAGCGTTGCCCTACCTCGCTCCTACAATGAGCAGTTCTTC
NA	TRBJ1-1	NA	TRBV9	CASSVVPSRGMNTEAFF	TGTGCCAGCAGCGTAGTCCCCTCTAGGGGTATGAACACTGAAGCTTTCTTT
few	TRBJ2-7	NA	TRBV9	CASSPSDLGGIEQYF	TGTGCCAGCAGCCCCTCGGACTTAGGGGGAATCGAGCAGTACTTC
NA	TRBJ1-2	NA	TRBV3-1/TRBV3-2	CASSQGGGGYGYTF	TGTGCCAGCAGCCAAGGTGGGGGAGGCTATGGCTACACCTTC
NA	TRBJ1-2	TRBD1	TRBV7-2	CASSLTPGTGLGGYTF	TGTGCCAGCAGCCTGACCCCCGGGACAGGGTTGGGCGGCTACACCTTC
NA	TRBJ2-7	TRBD2	TRBV4-3	CASSQDRRGGSYEQYF	TGCGCCAGCAGCCAAGATAGGAGGGGAGGGTCCTACGAGCAGTACTTC
NA	TRBJ1-2	TRBD1	TRBV19	CASSTAGTGNYGYTF	TGTGCCAGTAGTACTGCCGGGACAGGGAACTATGGCTACACCTTC
NA	TRBJ1-5	NA	TRBV12-3/TRBV12-4	CASRRGVNQPQHF	TGTGCCAGCAGACGGGGGGTCAATCAGCCCCAGCATTTT
NA	TRBJ2-4	TRBD1	TRBV6-5	CASSFTGGTGKNIQYF	TGTGCCAGCAGTTTTACAGGGGGAACAGGCAAAAACATTCAGTACTTC
NA	TRBJ2-1	NA	TRBV28	CASSSYNEQFF	TGTGCCAGCAGTTCATACAATGAGCAGTTCTTC
NA	TRBJ2-1	NA	TRBV3-1/TRBV3-2	CASSQDRGYHEQFF	TGTGCCAGCAGCCAAGATCGAGGGTACCATGAGCAGTTCTTC
NA	TRBJ1-1	TRBD1	TRBV27	CASSLVSGTGGAAGTEAFF	TGTGCCAGCAGTTTAGTGAGCGGGACAGGGGGCGCGGCGGGGACTGAAGCTTTCTTT
NA	TRBJ2-1	NA	TRBV27	CASSFSASSYNEQFF	TGTGCCAGCAGTTTTAGCGCCTCGTCCTACAATGAGCAGTTCTTC
NA	TRBJ1-4	TRBD1	TRBV2	CASSEAGGQGATNEKLFF	TGTGCCAGCAGTGAAGCTGGGGGACAGGGAGCAACTAATGAAAAACTGTTTTTT
NA	TRBJ2-7	TRBD2	TRBV28	CASSFPASGSKVWSYEQYF	TGTGCCAGCAGTTTTCCGGCTAGCGGGAGTAAGGTGTGGTCCTACGAGCAGTACTTC
once	TRBJ2-5	NA	TRBV27	CASRSLLEETQYF	TGTGCCAGCAGGTCCCTACTTGAAGAGACCCAGTACTTC
NA	TRBJ1-6	NA	TRBV9	CASSVGEVNNSPLHF	TGTGCCAGCAGCGTCGGGGAGGTGAATAATTCACCCCTCCACTTT